The following is a TCR beta chain sequence with its context. The antigen is undetermined. From the multiplex PCR reads, TCRdb called clonotypes with MiXCR, one entry per CDR3 protein. The repertoire holds 45,000 to 60,000 distinct CDR3 sequences, with about 23% as singletons. The sample comes from a study of breast tumors, draining lymph nodes, adjacent tissues. General study results and limits: Tumor TCR diversity was below lymph nodes but above nontumor tissue.

From germline, CDR1 is LGHDT and CDR2 YNNKEL (reference sequence). The trim removed 6 bases at V and 2 bases at J, leaving 6 bases unmatched. CDR3 length equals 15 residues. The gene calls are TRBV3-1 and TRBJ2-2; TRBD2 aligns across 7 bases. The sample comprised breast tumor tissue. The TCR was taken from a female donor with breast cancer. Some clones in this sample may be carry-over from other donors' samples. The DNA of the CDR3 is TGTGCCAGCAGAGACCCGGGACTAAACACCGGGGAGCTGTTTTTT. This gives the protein CASRDPGLNTGELFF.